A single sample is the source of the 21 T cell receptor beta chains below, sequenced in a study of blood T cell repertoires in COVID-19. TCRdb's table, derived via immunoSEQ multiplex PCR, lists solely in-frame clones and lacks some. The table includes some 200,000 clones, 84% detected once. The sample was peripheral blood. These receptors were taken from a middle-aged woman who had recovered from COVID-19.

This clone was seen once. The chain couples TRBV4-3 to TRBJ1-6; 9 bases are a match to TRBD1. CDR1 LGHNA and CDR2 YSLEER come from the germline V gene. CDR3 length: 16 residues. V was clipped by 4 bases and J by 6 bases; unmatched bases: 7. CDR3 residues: CASSLNNRGLNSPLHF. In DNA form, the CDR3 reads TGCGCCAGCAGCCTAAACAACAGGGGGCTTAATTCACCCCTCCACTTT.

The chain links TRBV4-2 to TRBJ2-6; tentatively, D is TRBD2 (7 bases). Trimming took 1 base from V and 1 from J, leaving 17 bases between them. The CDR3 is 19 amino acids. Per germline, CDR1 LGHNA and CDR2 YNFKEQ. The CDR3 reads CASSQVGGGRRSGANVLTF. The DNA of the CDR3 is TGTGCCAGCAGCCAAGTTGGCGGGGGCCGCCGGTCTGGGGCCAACGTCCTGACTTTC.

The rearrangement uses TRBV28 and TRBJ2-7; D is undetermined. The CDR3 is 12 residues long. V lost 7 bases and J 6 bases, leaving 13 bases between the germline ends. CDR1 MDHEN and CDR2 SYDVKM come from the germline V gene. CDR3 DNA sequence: TGTGCCAGCACCAAAATTCCCGGCGAGCAGTACTTC. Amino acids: CASTKIPGEQYF.

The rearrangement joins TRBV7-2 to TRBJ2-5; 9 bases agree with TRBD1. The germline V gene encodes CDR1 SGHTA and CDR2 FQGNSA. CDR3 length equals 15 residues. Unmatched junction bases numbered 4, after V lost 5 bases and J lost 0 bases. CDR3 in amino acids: CASSPRTGDQETQYF. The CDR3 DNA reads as TGTGCCAGCAGCCCCCGGACAGGGGACCAAGAGACCCAGTACTTC.

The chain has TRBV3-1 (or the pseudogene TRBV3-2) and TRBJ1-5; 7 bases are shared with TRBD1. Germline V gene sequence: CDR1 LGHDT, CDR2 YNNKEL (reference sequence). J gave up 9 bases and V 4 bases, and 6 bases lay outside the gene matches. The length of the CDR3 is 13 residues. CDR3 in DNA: TGTGCCAGCAGCCGAGACAGGGTGGCGCCCCAGCATTTT. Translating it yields CASSRDRVAPQHF.

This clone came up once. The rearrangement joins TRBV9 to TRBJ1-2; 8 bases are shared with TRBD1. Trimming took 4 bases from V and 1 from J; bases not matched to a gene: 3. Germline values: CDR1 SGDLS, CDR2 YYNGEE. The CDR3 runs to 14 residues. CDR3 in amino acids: CASSFGQGNYGYTF. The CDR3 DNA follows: TGTGCCAGCAGCTTTGGACAGGGTAACTATGGCTACACCTTC. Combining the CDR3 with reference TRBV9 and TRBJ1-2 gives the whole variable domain DSGVTQTPKHLITATGQRVTLRCSPRSGDLSVYWYQQSLDQGLQFLIQYYNGEERAKGNILERFSAQQFPDLHSELNLSSLELGDSALYFCASSFGQGNYGYTFGSGTRLTVV.

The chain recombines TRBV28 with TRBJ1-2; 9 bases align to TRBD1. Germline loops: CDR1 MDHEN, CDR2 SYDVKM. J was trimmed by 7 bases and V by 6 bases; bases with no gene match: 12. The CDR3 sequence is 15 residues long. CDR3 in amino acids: CASRSGGQGFGGYTF. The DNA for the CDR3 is TGTGCCAGCAGGTCAGGGGGACAGGGATTTGGTGGCTACACCTTC.

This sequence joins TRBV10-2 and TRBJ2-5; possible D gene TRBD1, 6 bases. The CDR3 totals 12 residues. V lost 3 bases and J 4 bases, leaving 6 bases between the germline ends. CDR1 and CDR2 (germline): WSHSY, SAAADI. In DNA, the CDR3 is TGCGCCAGCAGTGAAGGGGGAGAGACCCAGTACTTC. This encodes CASSEGGETQYF.

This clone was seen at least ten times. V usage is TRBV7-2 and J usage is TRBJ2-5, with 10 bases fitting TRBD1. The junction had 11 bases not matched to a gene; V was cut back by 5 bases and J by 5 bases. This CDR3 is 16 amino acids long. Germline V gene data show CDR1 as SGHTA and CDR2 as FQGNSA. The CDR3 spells CASSLYRDRGGETQYF. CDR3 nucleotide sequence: TGTGCCAGCAGCCTATACCGGGACAGGGGTGGTGAGACCCAGTACTTC.

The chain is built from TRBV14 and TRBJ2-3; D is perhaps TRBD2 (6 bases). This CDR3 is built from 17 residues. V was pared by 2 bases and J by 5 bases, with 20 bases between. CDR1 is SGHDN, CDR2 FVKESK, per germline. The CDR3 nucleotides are TGTGCCAGCAGCCAACTTCCAAAAGCACTAGCTGGAGATACGCAGTATTTT. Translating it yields CASSQLPKALAGDTQYF.

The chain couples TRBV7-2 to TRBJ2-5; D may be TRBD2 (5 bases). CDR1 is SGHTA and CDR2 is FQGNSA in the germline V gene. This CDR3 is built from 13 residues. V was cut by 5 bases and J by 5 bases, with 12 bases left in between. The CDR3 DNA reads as TGTGCCAGCAGCGATCTCAGGAGGGAGACCCAGTACTTC. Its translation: CASSDLRRETQYF.

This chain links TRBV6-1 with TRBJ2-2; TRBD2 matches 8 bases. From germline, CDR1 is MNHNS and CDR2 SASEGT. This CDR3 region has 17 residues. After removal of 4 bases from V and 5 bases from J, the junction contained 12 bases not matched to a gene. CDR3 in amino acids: CASSARDTSGRTGELFF. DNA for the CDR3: TGTGCCAGCAGTGCCCGGGATACTAGCGGACGAACCGGGGAGCTGTTTTTT.

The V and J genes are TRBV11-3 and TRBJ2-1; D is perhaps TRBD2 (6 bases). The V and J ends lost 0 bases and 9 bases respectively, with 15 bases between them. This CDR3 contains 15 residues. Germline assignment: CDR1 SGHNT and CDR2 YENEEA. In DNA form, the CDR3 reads TGTGCCAGCAGCTTAGACGGCCCGGGGGACGGTGAGCAGTTCTTC. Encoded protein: CASSLDGPGDGEQFF.

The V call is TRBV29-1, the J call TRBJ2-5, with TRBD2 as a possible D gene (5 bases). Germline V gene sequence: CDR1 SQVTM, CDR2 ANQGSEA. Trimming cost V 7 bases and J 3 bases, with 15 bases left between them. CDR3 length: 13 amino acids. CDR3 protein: CSGRLMREETQYF. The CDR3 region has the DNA TGCAGCGGACGCTTGATGAGGGAAGAGACCCAGTACTTC.

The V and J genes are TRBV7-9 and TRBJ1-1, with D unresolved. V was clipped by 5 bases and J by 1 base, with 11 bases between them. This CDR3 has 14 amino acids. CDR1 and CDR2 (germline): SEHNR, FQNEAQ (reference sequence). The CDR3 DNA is TGTGCCAGCAGCAGTACAGACACGAACACTGAAGCTTTCTTT. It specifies CASSSTDTNTEAFF.

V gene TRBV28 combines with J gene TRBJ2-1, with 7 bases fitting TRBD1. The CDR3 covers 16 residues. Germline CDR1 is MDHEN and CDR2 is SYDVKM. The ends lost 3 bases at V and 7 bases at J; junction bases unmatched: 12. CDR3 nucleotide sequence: TGTGCCAGCAGTTTTGTCAGGGGGAAAGAAAGGAATGAGCAGTTCTTC. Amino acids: CASSFVRGKERNEQFF.

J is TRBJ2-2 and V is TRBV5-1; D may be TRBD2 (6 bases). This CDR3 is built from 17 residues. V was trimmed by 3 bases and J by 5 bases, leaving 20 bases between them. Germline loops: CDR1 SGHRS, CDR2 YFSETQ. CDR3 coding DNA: TGCGCCAGCAGCTCCCCCGGTGGAGGGGAACTAACCGGGGAGCTGTTTTTT. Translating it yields CASSSPGGGELTGELFF.

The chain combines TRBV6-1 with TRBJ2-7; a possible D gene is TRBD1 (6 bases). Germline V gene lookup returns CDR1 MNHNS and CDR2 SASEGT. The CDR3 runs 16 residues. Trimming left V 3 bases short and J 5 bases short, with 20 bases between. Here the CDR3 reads CASSDQPGHAADEQYF. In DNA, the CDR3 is TGTGCCAGCAGTGACCAACCGGGACATGCAGCCGACGAGCAGTACTTC.

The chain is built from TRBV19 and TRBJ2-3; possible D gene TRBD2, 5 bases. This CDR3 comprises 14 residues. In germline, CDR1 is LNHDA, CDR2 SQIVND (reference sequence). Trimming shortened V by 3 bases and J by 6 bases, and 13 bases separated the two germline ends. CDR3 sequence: CASSIRGSVDTQYF. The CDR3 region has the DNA TGTGCCAGTAGTATCAGAGGGTCAGTGGATACGCAGTATTTT.

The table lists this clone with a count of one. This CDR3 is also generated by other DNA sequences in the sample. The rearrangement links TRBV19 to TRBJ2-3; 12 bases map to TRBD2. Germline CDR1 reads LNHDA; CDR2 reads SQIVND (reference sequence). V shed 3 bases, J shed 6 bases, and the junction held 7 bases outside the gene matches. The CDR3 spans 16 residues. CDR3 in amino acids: CASSIPGLAGVDTQYF. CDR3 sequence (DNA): TGTGCCAGTAGTATCCCGGGACTAGCGGGCGTGGATACGCAGTATTTT.

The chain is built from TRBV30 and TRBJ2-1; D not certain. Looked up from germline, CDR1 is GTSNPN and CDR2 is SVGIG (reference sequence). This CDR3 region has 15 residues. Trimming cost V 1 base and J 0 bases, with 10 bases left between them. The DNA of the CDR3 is TGTGCCTGGAGTGCTCCACTGAGCTCCTACAATGAGCAGTTCTTC. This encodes CAWSAPLSSYNEQFF.